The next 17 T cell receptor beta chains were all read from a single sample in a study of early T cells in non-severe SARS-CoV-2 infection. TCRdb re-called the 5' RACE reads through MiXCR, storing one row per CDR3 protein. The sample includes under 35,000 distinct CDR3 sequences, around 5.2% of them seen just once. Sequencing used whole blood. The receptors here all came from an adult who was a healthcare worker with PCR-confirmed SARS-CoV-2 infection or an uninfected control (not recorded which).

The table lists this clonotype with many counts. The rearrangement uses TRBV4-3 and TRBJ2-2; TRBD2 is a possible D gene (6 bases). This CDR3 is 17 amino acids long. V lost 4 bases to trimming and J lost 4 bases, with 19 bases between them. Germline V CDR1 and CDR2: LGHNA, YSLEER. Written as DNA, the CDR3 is TGCGCCAGCAGCCCCCTCGTGCGTAGCGGCGCCACCGGGGAGCTGTTTTTT. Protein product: CASSPLVRSGATGELFF.

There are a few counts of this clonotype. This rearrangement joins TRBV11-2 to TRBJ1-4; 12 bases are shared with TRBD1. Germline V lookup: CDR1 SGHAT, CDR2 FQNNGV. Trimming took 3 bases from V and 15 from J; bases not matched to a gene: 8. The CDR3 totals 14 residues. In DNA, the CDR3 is TGTGCCAGCAGCTTCCGGGACAGGGGGCGATCATTGTTTTTT. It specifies CASSFRDRGRSLFF.

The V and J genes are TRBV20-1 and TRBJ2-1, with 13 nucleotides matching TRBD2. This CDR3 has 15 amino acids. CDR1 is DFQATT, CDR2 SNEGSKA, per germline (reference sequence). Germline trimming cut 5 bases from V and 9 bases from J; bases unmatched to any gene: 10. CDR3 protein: CSAALGTSGIREQFF. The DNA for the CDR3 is TGCAGTGCTGCCTTGGGGACTAGCGGGATTCGTGAGCAGTTCTTC.

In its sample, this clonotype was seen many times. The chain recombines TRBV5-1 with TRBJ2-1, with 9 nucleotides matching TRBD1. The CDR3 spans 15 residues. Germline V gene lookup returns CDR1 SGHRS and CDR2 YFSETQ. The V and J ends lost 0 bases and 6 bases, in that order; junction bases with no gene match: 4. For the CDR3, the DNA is TGCGCCAGCAGCTTGGGGGGACAGGGTCTCAATGAGCAGTTCTTC. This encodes CASSLGGQGLNEQFF.

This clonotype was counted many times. CDR3 nucleotides: TGTGCCAGCAGCTTAGCGGGACTAGCGGGAGTGGAGCTGTTTTTT. Its translation is CASSLAGLAGVELFF. The chain has TRBV7-9 and TRBJ2-2; 14 bases line up with TRBD2. This CDR3 has 15 residues. The junction had 1 base not matched to a gene; V was cut back by 0 bases and J by 10 bases. Germline V CDR1 and CDR2: SEHNR, FQNEAQ (reference sequence). Full variable domain (rest looked up from reference TRBV7-9 and TRBJ2-2): DTGVSQNPRHKITKRGQNVTFRCDPISEHNRLYWYRQTLGQGPEFLTYFQNEAQLEKSRLLSDRFSAERPKGSFSTLEIQRTEQGDSAMYLCASSLAGLAGVELFFGEGSRLTVL.

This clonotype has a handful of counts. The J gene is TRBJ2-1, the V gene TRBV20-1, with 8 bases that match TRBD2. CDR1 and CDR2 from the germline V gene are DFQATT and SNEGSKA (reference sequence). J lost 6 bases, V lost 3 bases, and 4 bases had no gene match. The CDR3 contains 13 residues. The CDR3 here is CSASRREANEQFF. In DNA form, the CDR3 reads TGCAGTGCTAGTCGGCGGGAGGCCAATGAGCAGTTCTTC.

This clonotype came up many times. The CDR3 loop is CSVFGTGSYEQYF. CDR3 in DNA: TGCAGCGTCTTTGGGACTGGGTCCTACGAGCAGTACTTC. The chain carries TRBV29-1 and TRBJ2-7, with D possibly being TRBD2 (6 bases). This CDR3 spans 13 amino acids. The germline V gene encodes CDR1 SQVTM and CDR2 ANQGSEA. Trimming stripped 6 bases from V and 1 base from J, with 13 bases between.

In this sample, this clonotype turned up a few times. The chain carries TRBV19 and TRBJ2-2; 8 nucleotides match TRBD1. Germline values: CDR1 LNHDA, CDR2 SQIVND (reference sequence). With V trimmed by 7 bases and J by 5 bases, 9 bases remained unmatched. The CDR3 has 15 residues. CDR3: CASKIEQGETGELFF. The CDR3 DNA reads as TGTGCCAGTAAGATTGAACAGGGGGAGACCGGGGAGCTGTTTTTT.

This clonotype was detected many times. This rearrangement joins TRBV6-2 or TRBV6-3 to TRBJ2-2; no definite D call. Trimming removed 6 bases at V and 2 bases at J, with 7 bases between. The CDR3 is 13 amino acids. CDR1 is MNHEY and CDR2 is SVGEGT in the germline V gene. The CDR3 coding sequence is TGTGCCAGCAGACCCGTAAACACCGGGGAGCTGTTTTTT. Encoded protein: CASRPVNTGELFF.

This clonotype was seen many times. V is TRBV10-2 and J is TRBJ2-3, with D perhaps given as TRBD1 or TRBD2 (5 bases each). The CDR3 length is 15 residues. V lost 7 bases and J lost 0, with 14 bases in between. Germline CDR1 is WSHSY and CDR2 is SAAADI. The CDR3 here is CASMGTQTSTDTQYF. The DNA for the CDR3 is TGCGCCAGCATGGGGACGCAAACTAGCACAGATACGCAGTATTTT.

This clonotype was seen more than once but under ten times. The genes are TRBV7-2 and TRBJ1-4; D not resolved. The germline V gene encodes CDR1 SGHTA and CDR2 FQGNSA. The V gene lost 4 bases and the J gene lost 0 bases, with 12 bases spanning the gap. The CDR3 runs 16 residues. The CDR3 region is CASSSLGAATNEKLFF. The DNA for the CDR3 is TGTGCCAGCAGCTCCTTGGGAGCAGCAACTAATGAAAAACTGTTTTTT.

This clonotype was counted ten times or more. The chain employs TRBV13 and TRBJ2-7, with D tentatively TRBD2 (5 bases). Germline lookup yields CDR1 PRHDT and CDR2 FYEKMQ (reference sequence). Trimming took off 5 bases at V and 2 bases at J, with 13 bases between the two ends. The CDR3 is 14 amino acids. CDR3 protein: CASSPRRGPYEQYF. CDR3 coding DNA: TGTGCCAGCAGCCCGCGTCGCGGGCCCTACGAGCAGTACTTC.

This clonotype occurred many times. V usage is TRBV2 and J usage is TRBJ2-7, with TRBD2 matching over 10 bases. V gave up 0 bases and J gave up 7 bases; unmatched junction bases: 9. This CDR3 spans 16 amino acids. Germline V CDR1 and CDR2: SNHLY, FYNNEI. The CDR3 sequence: CASSEAGSGRQREQYF. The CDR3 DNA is TGTGCCAGCAGTGAAGCGGGTAGCGGGAGGCAGCGGGAGCAGTACTTC.

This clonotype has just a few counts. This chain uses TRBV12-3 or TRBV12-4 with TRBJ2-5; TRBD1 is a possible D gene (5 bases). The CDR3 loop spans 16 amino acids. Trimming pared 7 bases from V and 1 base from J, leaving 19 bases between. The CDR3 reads CASTDTDGHGQETQYF. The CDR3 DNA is TGTGCCAGCACCGACACCGACGGACACGGCCAAGAGACCCAGTACTTC.

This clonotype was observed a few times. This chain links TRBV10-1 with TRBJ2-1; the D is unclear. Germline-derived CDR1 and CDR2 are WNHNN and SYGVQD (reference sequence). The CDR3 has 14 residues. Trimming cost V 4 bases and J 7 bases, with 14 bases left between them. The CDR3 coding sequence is TGCGCCAGCAGTGTGAGCGTGACCGTTAATGAGCAGTTCTTC. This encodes CASSVSVTVNEQFF.

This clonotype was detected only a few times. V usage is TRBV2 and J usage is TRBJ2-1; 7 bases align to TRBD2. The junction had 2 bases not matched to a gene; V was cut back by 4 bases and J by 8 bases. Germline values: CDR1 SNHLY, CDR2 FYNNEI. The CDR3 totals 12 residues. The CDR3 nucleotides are TGTGCCAGCAGTGGGGGAGGGGATGAGCAGTTCTTC. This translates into CASSGGGDEQFF.

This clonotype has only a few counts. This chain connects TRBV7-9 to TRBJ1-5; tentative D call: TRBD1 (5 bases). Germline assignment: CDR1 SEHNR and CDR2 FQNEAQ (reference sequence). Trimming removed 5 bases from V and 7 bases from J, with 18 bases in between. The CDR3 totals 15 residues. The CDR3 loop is CASSPASGTLQPQHF. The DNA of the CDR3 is TGTGCCAGCAGCCCCGCCTCAGGGACGCTGCAGCCCCAGCATTTT.